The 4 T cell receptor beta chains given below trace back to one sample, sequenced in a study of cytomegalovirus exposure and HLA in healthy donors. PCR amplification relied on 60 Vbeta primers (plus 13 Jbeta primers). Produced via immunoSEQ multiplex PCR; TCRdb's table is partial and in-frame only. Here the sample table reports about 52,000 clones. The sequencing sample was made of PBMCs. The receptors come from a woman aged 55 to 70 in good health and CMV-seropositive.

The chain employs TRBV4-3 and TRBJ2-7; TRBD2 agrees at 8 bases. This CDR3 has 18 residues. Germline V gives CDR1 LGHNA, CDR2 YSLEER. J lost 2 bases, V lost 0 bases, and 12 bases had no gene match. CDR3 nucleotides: TGCGCCAGCAGCCAAGATCTTAGCGGGGAAGCCCTTGCCTACGAGCAGTACTTC. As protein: CASSQDLSGEALAYEQYF.

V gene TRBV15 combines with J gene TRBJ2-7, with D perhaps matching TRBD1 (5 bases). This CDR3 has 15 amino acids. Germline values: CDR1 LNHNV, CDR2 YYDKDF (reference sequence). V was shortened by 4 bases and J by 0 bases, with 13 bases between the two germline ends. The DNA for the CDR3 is TGTGCCACCAGCACCCCAGGGTGGTCCTCCTACGAGCAGTACTTC. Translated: CATSTPGWSSYEQYF.

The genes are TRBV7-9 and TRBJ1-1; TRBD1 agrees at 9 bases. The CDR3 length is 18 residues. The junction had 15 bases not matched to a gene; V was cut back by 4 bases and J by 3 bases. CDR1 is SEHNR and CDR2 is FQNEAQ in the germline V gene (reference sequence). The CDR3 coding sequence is TGTGCCAGCAGCTCAGGGTTACAGGGGGCGAGGGCTGACACTGAAGCTTTCTTT. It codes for CASSSGLQGARADTEAFF. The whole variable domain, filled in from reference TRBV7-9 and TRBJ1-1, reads DTGVSQNPRHKITKRGQNVTFRCDPISEHNRLYWYRQTLGQGPEFLTYFQNEAQLEKSRLLSDRFSAERPKGSFSTLEIQRTEQGDSAMYLCASSSGLQGARADTEAFFGQGTRLTVV.

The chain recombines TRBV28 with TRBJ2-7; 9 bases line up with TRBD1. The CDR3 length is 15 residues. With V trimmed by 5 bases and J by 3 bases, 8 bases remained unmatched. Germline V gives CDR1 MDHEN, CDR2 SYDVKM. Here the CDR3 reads CASSQPTGGIYEQYF. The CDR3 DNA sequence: TGTGCCAGCAGTCAACCTACAGGGGGCATCTACGAGCAGTACTTC. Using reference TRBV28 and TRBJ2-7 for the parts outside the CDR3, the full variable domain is DVKVTQSSRYLVKRTGEKVFLECVQDMDHENMFWYRQDPGLGLRLIYFSYDVKMKEKGDIPEGYSVSREKKERFSLILESASTNQTSMYLCASSQPTGGIYEQYFGPGTRLTVT.